Below are 29 T cell receptor beta chains sequenced from a single sample in a study of tumor-infiltrating lymphocytes in primary liver carcinoma. The tissue used was unsorted bulk material of roughly 17-31 mg. RNA and DNA were co-extracted from it with the AllPrep DNA/RNA mini kit. A constant-region primer served to make TCR beta cDNA from 500 to 550 ng total RNA. Researchers made the TCR beta libraries by running three nested multiplex PCR rounds with slightly modified ARM-PCR. The first two PCR rounds, around 11 cycles each, used TRBV1-TRBV30 forward primers and a C-beta reverse primer. TCRdb independently ran MiXCR on the multiplex PCR reads; one entry per CDR3 protein. The table records roughly 78,000 distinct CDR3 sequences, 70% to 75% of them present only once. The sample comprised liver tumor tissue from sampling region 4. Sample subset: tumor region T4, right-lateral pole. These receptors originate from a woman aged 55-70 years with primary liver carcinoma and hepatitis B virus infection.

The V gene is TRBV6-9, the J gene TRBJ2-5; a weak D match, TRBD2 (5 bases). V lost 3 bases and J 5 bases, leaving 19 bases between the germline ends. CDR1 is MNHGY and CDR2 is SVAAGI in the germline V gene. The CDR3 has 16 residues. The CDR3 nucleotides read TGTGCCAGCAGTTACTCGTTGGGCGGGCTCCGGGAGACCCAGTACTTC. It is translated as CASSYSLGGLRETQYF.

By sample fraction, this clonotype is large. This rearrangement joins TRBV11-2 to TRBJ2-7; perhaps TRBD1 as D (6 bases). Per the germline V gene, CDR1 is SGHAT and CDR2 is FQNNGV. The ends were cut back, 5 bases at V and 6 bases at J, with 17 bases in the middle. This CDR3 is 14 amino acids long. The CDR3 sequence is CASSPPSGASEQYF. In nucleotides, the CDR3 is TGTGCCAGCAGCCCCCCTTCAGGGGCTAGCGAGCAGTACTTC.

With respect to this clonotype: At one end the junction does not follow the germline gene, possibly because of a read error. This chain connects TRBV6-5 to TRBJ1-1; D ambiguous. The CDR3 totals 13 residues. CDR1 and CDR2 (germline): MNHEY, SVGAGI. The CDR3 DNA is TGTGTCAGCAGTTTGAACCCGTGCACTGAAGCTTTCTTT. Protein: CVSSLNPCTEAFF.

Remarks on this clonotype: Sequence at one end of the junction differs from germline and may be a read error. The chain employs TRBV11-1 and TRBJ2-4; TRBD2 aligns across 8 bases. Germline V gene lookup returns CDR1 SGHAT and CDR2 FQDESV (reference sequence). The CDR3 sequence is 17 residues long. The CDR3 region has the DNA TGTACCAGCAGCTTTCCCCGGATTAGCGGGACCAAAAGCATTCAGTACTTC. Translating it yields CTSSFPRISGTKSIQYF.

About this clonotype itself: An end of the junction does not agree with germline; a read error may underlie this. The chain carries TRBV7-8 and TRBJ1-1; tentatively, D is TRBD1 (6 bases). This CDR3 comprises 17 residues. CDR1 and CDR2 (germline): SGHVS, FQNEAQ. CDR3 protein: CASSLTGGRGLRSEALF. The CDR3, as DNA: TGTGCCAGCAGCTTAACCGGGGGCAGGGGTTTAAGGTCTGAAGCTCTCTTT.

Worth noting for this clonotype: An end of the junction differs from the germline gene, which may be a read error. The chain employs TRBV6-5 and TRBJ2-7, with D perhaps TRBD2 (6 bases). CDR1 is MNHEY and CDR2 is SVGAGI in the germline V gene. This CDR3 comprises 14 residues. The chain's CDR3 is CVSSPGGYGYEQYF. The DNA for the CDR3 is TGTGTCAGCAGTCCCGGGGGATACGGCTACGAGCAGTACTTC.

This chain joins TRBV6-1 and TRBJ1-6; no definite D call. The V and J ends lost 3 bases and 10 bases respectively, with 13 bases between them. The CDR3 covers 14 residues. From germline, CDR1 is MNHNS and CDR2 SASEGT. The chain's CDR3 is CASSEPWRYSPLHF. DNA of the CDR3: TGTGCCAGCAGTGAGCCTTGGAGATACTCACCCCTCCACTTT.

The CDR3 bases are TGTGCCAGTAGTATGGAATTACGGCGGTATAGCAATCAGCCCCAGCATTTT. The encoded protein is CASSMELRRYSNQPQHF. V is TRBV19 and J is TRBJ1-5; D is undetermined. This CDR3 contains 17 residues. V gave up 3 bases and J gave up 0 bases, with 15 bases separating them. The germline V gene encodes CDR1 LNHDA and CDR2 SQIVND (reference sequence).

Only a few counts were recorded for this clonotype. This chain connects TRBV19 to TRBJ2-1; maybe TRBD2 (5 bases). Trimming took 6 bases from V and 7 from J, leaving 22 bases between them. This CDR3 has 16 amino acids. Germline V gene sequence: CDR1 LNHDA, CDR2 SQIVND (reference sequence). The CDR3 protein is CASSSLAKSGGNEQFF. DNA for the CDR3: TGTGCCAGTAGCAGTTTGGCTAAAAGCGGCGGTAATGAGCAGTTCTTC.

This sequence joins TRBV29-1 and TRBJ1-4; no firm D call. The CDR3 is 14 residues long. V lost 1 base and J lost 14, with 20 bases in between. Germline-derived CDR1 and CDR2 are SQVTM and ANQGSEA. The CDR3 is CSVEGTRRGEKLFF. In DNA form, the CDR3 reads TGCAGCGTTGAAGGTACCAGGAGAGGTGAGAAGCTGTTTTTT.

Points on this clonotype: The conserved final phenylalanine or tryptophan is absent from the CDR3, which likely points to a read error. This rearrangement joins TRBV20-1 to TRBJ2-7, with 8 bases matching TRBD1. V trimming: 3 bases; J trimming: 3 bases; junction bases outside the gene matches: 7. Germline V gene lookup returns CDR1 DFQATT and CDR2 SNEGSKA (reference sequence). The CDR3 runs 14 residues. The CDR3 bases are TGCAGTGCTAGTTCCGGGACAGGCGTCTACGAGCAGTACTCC. Amino acid sequence: CSASSGTGVYEQYS.

V gene TRBV28 combines with J gene TRBJ2-7; D assignment may be TRBD1 or TRBD2 (5 bases each). Trimming cost V 7 bases and J 2 bases, with 18 bases left between them. CDR1 is MDHEN and CDR2 is SYDVKM in the germline V gene. The CDR3 covers 15 residues. The CDR3 here is CASNGGLLLAYEQYF. CDR3 coding DNA: TGTGCCAGCAATGGGGGTCTACTTCTCGCCTACGAGCAGTACTTC. The full variable domain, in which reference TRBV28 and TRBJ2-7 provide the parts outside the CDR3, is DVKVTQSSRYLVKRTGEKVFLECVQDMDHENMFWYRQDPGLGLRLIYFSYDVKMKEKGDIPEGYSVSREKKERFSLILESASTNQTSMYLCASNGGLLLAYEQYFGPGTRLTVT.

Notes on this clonotype: At one of its ends the junction is not consistent with the germline gene, which may arise from a read error. This sequence joins TRBV6-1 and TRBJ1-4; D is perhaps TRBD1 (6 bases). This CDR3 region has 14 residues. Germline-derived CDR1 and CDR2 are MNHNS and SASEGT. The CDR3 bases are TGTGTCAGCAGGGTTGGGGGCGCAGGTGAAAAACTGTTTTTT. It codes for CVSRVGGAGEKLFF.

This clonotype came up many times. The chain employs TRBV7-3 and TRBJ2-5; D uncertain. V was shortened by 5 bases and J by 3 bases, with 10 bases between the two germline ends. The CDR3 runs 13 residues. Germline V gene sequence: CDR1 SGHTA, CDR2 FQGTGA. The CDR3 here is CASSMGLEETQYF. For the CDR3, the DNA is TGTGCCAGCAGCATGGGCCTTGAAGAGACCCAGTACTTC.

This clonotype was recorded once. The chain links TRBV20-1 to TRBJ1-5; weak D call: TRBD1 (5 bases). V shed 1 base and J shed 2 bases, with 21 bases lying between them. The CDR3 is 18 residues long. Germline loops: CDR1 DFQATT, CDR2 SNEGSKA (reference sequence). CDR3 sequence reads: CSARGPPVTGVGNQPQHF. Here the CDR3 DNA reads TGCAGTGCTAGAGGCCCCCCGGTGACGGGGGTCGGCAATCAGCCCCAGCATTTT.

As for this clonotype: The junction departs from the called germline gene at one end, perhaps through a read error. The rearrangement links TRBV6-1 to TRBJ2-7; 7 bases align to TRBD2. CDR3 length: 15 residues. Germline CDR1 is MNHNS and CDR2 is SASEGT. The CDR3 here is CASGEAGGSSYKQYF. The CDR3 region has the DNA TGTGCCAGCGGTGAAGCTGGCGGGAGCTCCTACAAGCAGTACTTC.

This clonotype was recorded a few times. This may be a read error: a much more frequent sequence differs by one nucleotide. The J gene is TRBJ1-1, the V gene TRBV5-5; no reliable D call. The CDR3 has 13 residues. Germline V gene sequence: CDR1 SGHKS, CDR2 YYEKEE (reference sequence). Written as DNA, the CDR3 is TGTGTCAGCAGCTCAACATCGAACACTGAAGCTTTCTTT. This gives the protein CVSSSTSNTEAFF. Drawing the rest from reference TRBV5-5 and TRBJ1-1, the complete variable domain is DAGVTQSPTHLIKTRGQQVTLRCSPISGHKSVSWYQQVLGQGPQFIFQYYEKEERGRGNFPDRFSARQFPNYSSELNVNALLLGDSALYLCVSSSTSNTEAFFGQGTRLTVV.

DNA of the CDR3: TGCGCCAGCATCTCGACAGCATGCACAGATACGCAGTATTTT. Translated, it gives CASISTACTDTQYF. The genes are TRBV5-1 and TRBJ2-3; tentative D call: TRBD1 (5 bases). Trimming pared 6 bases from V and 1 base from J, leaving 12 bases between. The CDR3 runs to 14 residues. Germline CDR1 and CDR2: SGHRS and YFSETQ.

Comment on this clonotype: Its ends do not fully match the called genes, so a read error is possible. The chain uses TRBV6-1 and TRBJ2-3; 9 nucleotides align to TRBD1. Germline values: CDR1 MNHNS, CDR2 SASEGT. There are 14 residues in the CDR3. CDR3 protein: CASRQGGDADTQYF. As DNA, the CDR3 is TGCGCCAGCAGACAGGGGGGGGACGCAGATACGCAGTATTTT.

Of note for this clonotype: Germline is not matched at one junction end, which may reflect a read error. The rearrangement joins TRBV11-3 to TRBJ2-1, with 10 positions matching TRBD2. Per the germline V gene, CDR1 is SGHNT and CDR2 is YENEEA. This CDR3 spans 15 amino acids. DNA of the CDR3: TGTGCCAGCGGCTTAGGAACTAGCGGGAAGCTTGAGCAGTCATTC. Residues: CASGLGTSGKLEQSF.

This clonotype was seen many times. The V call is TRBV30, the J call TRBJ1-5, with D possibly matching TRBD1 (5 bases). Germline V gene data show CDR1 as GTSNPN and CDR2 as SVGIG (reference sequence). The CDR3 totals 12 residues. Trimming pared 0 bases from V and 7 bases from J, leaving 7 bases between. CDR3 bases: TGTGCCTGGAGTGTTCAGGGACAGCCCCAGCATTTT. Translation: CAWSVQGQPQHF.

Remarks on this clonotype: At one end, the junction sequence differs from germline, possibly due to a read error. The chain links TRBV11-2 to TRBJ2-4; D not certain. The assigned J gene may be wrong: the sequence end matches TRBJ2-1 better. CDR1 is SGHAT, CDR2 FQNNGV, per germline. The CDR3 has 15 amino acids. CDR3 in DNA: TGTGCCAGTAGCTTAGAAGGATTAGCCAAAAACATTCAGTTCTTC. It is translated as CASSLEGLAKNIQFF.

Comment on this clonotype: Its ends do not fully match the called genes, so a read error is possible. The chain is built from TRBV6-5 and TRBJ2-1; 8 positions agree with TRBD2. Per the germline V gene, CDR1 is MNHEY and CDR2 is SVGAGI. There are 17 residues in the CDR3. This CDR3 is CASSYAAGGTSYNEQIF. In DNA form, the CDR3 reads TGTGCCAGCAGTTATGCGGCGGGAGGTACCTCCTACAATGAGCAGATCTTC.

A remark on this clonotype: A junction boundary mismatches the germline segment, possibly from a read error. The chain is built from TRBV29-1 and TRBJ2-1; a weak D match, TRBD1 (5 bases). CDR1 SQVTM and CDR2 ANQGSEA come from the germline V gene. The CDR3 is 13 residues long. DNA for the CDR3: TGCAGTGCGGTGACAGTCTCCTACAATGAGCACTTCTTC. It translates to CSAVTVSYNEHFF.

In the case of this clonotype: A read error may be the cause here, since a much bigger clone is one base away. This sequence joins TRBV21-1 and TRBJ2-5; TRBD1, the D gene given by the table, was not confirmed from the DNA. TRBV21-1 is labeled a pseudogene. CDR3 length: 15 amino acids. CDR3 amino acids: CASSEPNRVEETQYF. The CDR3 nucleotides read TGTGCCAGCAGCGAACCCAACAGGGTGGAGGAGACCCAGTACTTC.

On this clonotype: This CDR3 is missing its conserved last phenylalanine or tryptophan, likely due to a read error. The chain uses TRBV6-5 and TRBJ2-7; TRBD2 matches 8 bases. Germline CDR1 and CDR2: MNHEY and SVGAGI. CDR3 length equals 15 residues. CDR3 loop: CASSAAAGGYYEQYL. DNA for the CDR3: TGTGCTAGCAGCGCGGCGGCGGGAGGATACTACGAGCAGTACCTC.

The J gene is TRBJ2-5, the V gene TRBV11-2, with TRBD1 matching over 7 bases. Unmatched junction bases numbered 9, after V lost 11 bases and J lost 3 bases. Germline V gene sequence: CDR1 SGHAT, CDR2 FQNNGV. This CDR3 has 13 amino acids. The CDR3 DNA follows: TGTGCCGGGAGTCGGGACAGAGAAGAGACCCAGTACTTC. It encodes CAGSRDREETQYF.

Remarks on this clonotype: The missing conserved phenylalanine or tryptophan at the end of this CDR3 makes a read error likely. The rearrangement links TRBV6-5 to TRBJ2-7; perhaps TRBD1 as D (5 bases). This CDR3 is 12 amino acids long. Germline CDR1 reads MNHEY; CDR2 reads SVGAGI. V was pared by 7 bases and J by 4 bases, with 11 bases between. CDR3 in amino acids: CASTSRDYEQYI. In DNA form, the CDR3 reads TGTGCCAGCACTTCCAGGGATTACGAGCAGTACATC.

The sample holds a few counts of this clonotype. This chain joins TRBV28 and TRBJ2-2; TRBD2 matches at 12 bases. Looked up from germline, CDR1 is MDHEN and CDR2 is SYDVKM. The CDR3 has 18 residues. The ends lost 3 bases at V and 6 bases at J; junction bases unmatched: 11. In DNA form, the CDR3 reads TGTGCCAGCAGTTTTGGAGGGGCCCTAGCGGGAGGGCCCGGGGAGCTGTTTTTT. Its translation: CASSFGGALAGGPGELFF.